This T cell receptor (beta chain) is from a study of cytomegalovirus exposure and HLA in healthy donors. Turning to the study itself: There were 300 to 400 genotyped donors. Of these, roughly 80% fell in the genetic ancestry cluster associated with self-reported Caucasian donors. Study-wide results and caveats: Specificity of a few CMV-associated chains for CMV antigens was verified in vitro.

Vbeta (60) and Jbeta (13) primers were used in the PCR. The repertoire was sequenced with immunoSEQ multiplex PCR; TCRdb's copy has only in-frame clones and lacks some. Of about 67,000 clones in the sample, 65% to 70% were seen once. A note on this clone: Its antigen is as yet unknown.

The sequenced sample was PBMCs. This TCR was recovered from a woman aged 25 to 45 in good health and CMV-seronegative.

CDR3 DNA sequence: TGCGCCAGCAGCTTGGGGACAGGCACGCAGAACACTGAAGCTTTCTTT. Its protein is CASSLGTGTQNTEAFF. The V and J genes are TRBV5-1 and TRBJ1-1, with 7 bases fitting TRBD1. Germline CDR1 is SGHRS and CDR2 is YFSETQ. This CDR3 is built from 16 residues. Trimming cost V 0 bases and J 1 base; bases outside gene matches: 6.